The 21 T cell receptor beta chains in this list originate from one sample, sequenced in a study of T cell changes during pregnancy in multiple sclerosis. TCRdb's table, derived via immunoSEQ multiplex PCR, lists solely in-frame clones and lacks some. Among 85,000 to 120,000 clones, around 90% were seen once, and the ten largest hold 1.6%. The input for sequencing was peripheral blood, taken before pregnancy. The origin of the receptors is a female donor with multiple sclerosis, enrolled in a pregnancy study.

In this sample, this clone turned up a few times. The chain joins TRBV20-1 to TRBJ1-1; D gene unclear. The CDR3 covers 11 residues. Germline V gives CDR1 DFQATT, CDR2 SNEGSKA (reference sequence). The CDR3 nucleotides are TGCAGAGCAACACGGGACACTGAAGCTTTCTTT. Encoded protein: CRATRDTEAFF.

The V gene is TRBV25-1, the J gene TRBJ2-3, with a weak D call TRBD1 (5 bases). This CDR3 is built from 16 residues. Trimming left V 4 bases short and J 2 bases short, with 16 bases between. Germline loops: CDR1 MGHDK, CDR2 SYGVNS. CDR3 in DNA: TGTGCCAGCAGTGTAGGGGCGGTAACCTTCACAGATACGCAGTATTTT. This gives the protein CASSVGAVTFTDTQYF.

In DNA form, the CDR3 reads TGTGCCAGTAGTATAGGTCCCCCAGGGACAGCCTCTGGAAACACCATATATTTT. It codes for CASSIGPPGTASGNTIYF. The chain joins TRBV19 to TRBJ1-3, with 7 bases lining up with TRBD1. Losses at the gene ends were 1 base for V and 0 bases for J; bases not matched to a gene: 9. This CDR3 is built from 18 residues. Germline CDR1 LNHDA, CDR2 SQIVND (reference sequence).

The CDR3 bases are TGTGCCAGCAGCTTAGGACAGGGTGGTTCTCAGCCCCAGCATTTT. Translating it yields CASSLGQGGSQPQHF. This rearrangement joins TRBV7-2 to TRBJ1-5, with 7 bases lining up with TRBD1. V was clipped by 1 base and J by 6 bases; unmatched bases: 6. CDR1 and CDR2 (germline): SGHTA, FQGNSA. This CDR3 spans 15 amino acids.

This clone was recorded only once. The rearrangement uses TRBV14 and TRBJ2-3, with a possible D match to TRBD1 (6 bases). Germline assignment: CDR1 SGHDN and CDR2 FVKESK. With 0 bases removed from V and 2 bases from J, the gap between germline ends came to 9 bases. CDR3 length: 15 residues. The CDR3 loop reads CASSQETGFTDTQYF. CDR3 nucleotides: TGTGCCAGCAGCCAAGAAACAGGGTTCACAGATACGCAGTATTTT.

The chain couples TRBV13 to TRBJ1-3; TRBD1 matches at 9 bases. Trimming at V came to 5 bases and at J to 5 bases, leaving 7 bases not matched to a gene. This CDR3 has 15 amino acids. Germline V gene data show CDR1 as PRHDT and CDR2 as FYEKMQ (reference sequence). The DNA for the CDR3 is TGTGCCAGCAGCGCGCTCGGGACAGGGAGAAACACCATATATTTT. Translated, it gives CASSALGTGRNTIYF.

The V call is TRBV6-1, the J call TRBJ2-3, with 7 bases lining up with TRBD1. Germline V gene sequence: CDR1 MNHNS, CDR2 SASEGT. This CDR3 comprises 14 residues. Trimming took 5 bases from V and 4 from J; bases not matched to a gene: 6. CDR3 bases: TGTGCCAGCAGTCCGGACAGGTCGGCAGATACGCAGTATTTT. Its translation is CASSPDRSADTQYF.

The chain carries TRBV27 and TRBJ2-3; tentatively, D is TRBD2 (6 bases). Trimming took off 8 bases at V and 4 bases at J, with 19 bases between the two ends. This CDR3 has 15 residues. Germline CDR1 and CDR2: MNHEY and SMNVEV (reference sequence). For the CDR3, the DNA is TGTGCCAGCCCGCGGGACCCCTGGTTCGCAGATACGCAGTATTTT. It translates to CASPRDPWFADTQYF.

The V call is TRBV18, the J call TRBJ1-4; 7 bases are a match to TRBD1. CDR1 is KGHSH and CDR2 is LQKENI in the germline V gene. With 5 bases clipped from V and 5 bases from J, the junction kept 8 bases outside the gene matches. The CDR3 totals 15 residues. The CDR3 DNA sequence: TGTGCCAGCTCATCTCTGACAGGGATCAATGAAAAACTGTTTTTT. Its protein is CASSSLTGINEKLFF.

This sequence joins TRBV18 and TRBJ2-3; D gene uncertain. In germline, CDR1 is KGHSH, CDR2 LQKENI. The V gene lost 0 bases and the J gene lost 7 bases, with 8 bases spanning the gap. This CDR3 spans 13 amino acids. The CDR3 spells CASSPPLENTQYF. CDR3 DNA: TGTGCCAGCTCACCACCGCTAGAAAATACGCAGTATTTT.

This chain connects TRBV6-6 to TRBJ1-6, with 9 bases fitting TRBD1. Trimming at V came to 6 bases and at J to 7 bases, leaving 7 bases not matched to a gene. The germline gives CDR1 MNHNY, CDR2 SVGAGI (reference sequence). This CDR3 is built from 15 residues. The CDR3 region is CASRPPGQGNSPLHF. The CDR3 nucleotides read TGTGCCAGCAGACCTCCGGGACAGGGAAATTCACCCCTCCACTTT.

V is TRBV7-3 and J is TRBJ1-6, with unresolved D. V lost 1 base to trimming and J lost 6 bases, with 10 bases between them. This CDR3 contains 15 residues. Germline V gene data show CDR1 as SGHTA and CDR2 as FQGTGA. CDR3 sequence: CASSLSGRGNSPLHF. The CDR3 DNA reads as TGTGCCAGCAGCTTAAGCGGGCGGGGTAATTCACCCCTCCACTTT.

The chain joins TRBV2 to TRBJ2-2; D is unresolved. The CDR3 loop spans 15 amino acids. CDR1 and CDR2 (germline): SNHLY, FYNNEI. V lost 7 bases, J lost 5 bases, and 17 bases lay in between. The DNA for the CDR3 is TGTGCCAGCATGAGGTCCAGAGTGGAGACCGGGGAGCTGTTTTTT. Protein product: CASMRSRVETGELFF.

The chain uses TRBV5-1 and TRBJ2-5, with 9 bases lining up with TRBD1. Germline CDR1 and CDR2: SGHRS and YFSETQ. The V segment lost 4 bases and the J segment 4 bases; nucleotides outside the gene matches: 5. The CDR3 consists of 14 residues. CDR3 bases: TGCGCCAGCAGCCCACAACAGGGGGCAGAGACCCAGTACTTC. This encodes CASSPQQGAETQYF.

This sequence joins TRBV11-2 and TRBJ1-2; D perhaps matches TRBD1 (5 bases). Germline CDR1 and CDR2: SGHAT and FQNNGV. This CDR3 contains 13 residues. Trimming removed 6 bases from V and 4 bases from J, with 12 bases in between. CDR3 amino acids: CASSPDSVYGYTF. Here the CDR3 DNA reads TGTGCCAGCAGTCCTGACAGCGTCTATGGCTACACCTTC.

This chain joins TRBV27 and TRBJ1-5; possible D gene TRBD1, 6 bases. From germline, CDR1 is MNHEY and CDR2 SMNVEV (reference sequence). The CDR3 runs 15 residues. V was shortened by 6 bases and J by 6 bases, with 18 bases between the two germline ends. The CDR3 DNA is TGTGCCAGCAGGCGGTTAGGGGGTAGGGGTCAGCCCCAGCATTTT. Its protein is CASRRLGGRGQPQHF.

V is TRBV7-9 and J is TRBJ2-2; TRBD1 might be the D (6 bases). The CDR3 length is 16 residues. Trimming left V 3 bases short and J 5 bases short, with 16 bases between. Germline CDR1 and CDR2: SEHNR and FQNEAQ (reference sequence). The CDR3 loop is CASSFPTGGTTGELFF. Written as DNA, the CDR3 is TGTGCCAGCAGCTTCCCGACAGGCGGCACGACCGGGGAGCTGTTTTTT.

The genes are TRBV7-3 and TRBJ2-7, with TRBD2 as a possible D gene (6 bases). CDR1 SGHTA and CDR2 FQGTGA come from the germline V gene. This CDR3 has 14 amino acids. V lost 5 bases and J 3 bases, leaving 14 bases between the germline ends. The chain's CDR3 is CASSPTVGGYEQYF. In nucleotides, the CDR3 is TGTGCCAGCAGCCCAACCGTGGGGGGCTACGAGCAGTACTTC. Full variable domain (outside the CDR3, taken from reference TRBV7-3 and TRBJ2-7): GAGVSQTPSNKVTEKGKYVELRCDPISGHTALYWYRQSLGQGPEFLIYFQGTGAADDSGLPNDRFFAVRPEGSVSTLKIQRTERGDSAVYLCASSPTVGGYEQYFGPGTRLTVT.

The V and J genes are TRBV11-1 and TRBJ1-1; tentatively, D is TRBD1 (6 bases). This CDR3 spans 15 amino acids. V lost 6 bases and J 0 bases, leaving 14 bases between the germline ends. The V gene's germline CDR1 is SGHAT and CDR2 FQDESV (reference sequence). Here the CDR3 DNA reads TGTGCCAGCAGTGTCGGACAGATGTTGAACACTGAAGCTTTCTTT. Translated, it gives CASSVGQMLNTEAFF.

This chain links TRBV28 with TRBJ2-7; tentative D call: TRBD1 (6 bases). The CDR3 loop spans 13 amino acids. Germline values: CDR1 MDHEN, CDR2 SYDVKM. Trimming left V 5 bases short and J 7 bases short, with 15 bases between. The CDR3 DNA reads TGTGCCAGCAGTACAGGGCCCGTTGGGGAGCAGTACTTC. Amino acids: CASSTGPVGEQYF.

V is TRBV15 and J is TRBJ2-3; D unclear. The CDR3 spans 17 residues. The V end was cut by 5 bases, the J end by 2 bases, with 20 bases between. Germline values: CDR1 LNHNV, CDR2 YYDKDF (reference sequence). DNA of the CDR3: TGTGCCACCAGCCCCCACGCACAGCTGCCTACCACAGATACGCAGTATTTT. It yields the protein CATSPHAQLPTTDTQYF.